The T cell receptor (beta chain) described here comes from a study of control samples from healthy donors and cancer patients. CDR1 is SGHNT and CDR2 is YYREEE in the germline V gene (reference sequence). V lost 3 bases and J lost 9; bases outside the gene matches: 11. The CDR3 has 16 amino acids. TCRdb's table, derived via immunoSEQ multiplex PCR, lists solely in-frame clones and lacks some. The sample shows 40,000 to 45,000 clones, 70% of them seen only once. This clone was observed at least ten times. This receptor was taken from a male donor with melanoma. Sequenced: formalin-fixed, paraffin-embedded tissue. The rearrangement links TRBV5-4 to TRBJ2-1; 11 bases match TRBD1. The CDR3 reads CASSSPGTGGGVEQFF. In nucleotides, the CDR3 is TGTGCCAGCAGCTCCCCCGGGACAGGGGGAGGGGTTGAGCAGTTCTTC.